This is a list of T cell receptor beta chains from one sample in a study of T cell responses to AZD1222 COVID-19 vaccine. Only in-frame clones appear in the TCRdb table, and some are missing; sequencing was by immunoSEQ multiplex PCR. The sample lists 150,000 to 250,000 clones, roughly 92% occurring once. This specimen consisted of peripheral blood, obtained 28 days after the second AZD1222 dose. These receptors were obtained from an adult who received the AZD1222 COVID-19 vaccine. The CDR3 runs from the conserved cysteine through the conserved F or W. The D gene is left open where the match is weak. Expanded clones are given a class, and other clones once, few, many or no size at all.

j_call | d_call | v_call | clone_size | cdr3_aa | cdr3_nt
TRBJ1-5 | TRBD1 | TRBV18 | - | CASSSDRVQPQHF | TGTGCCAGCTCTTCCGACAGGGTACAGCCCCAGCATTTT
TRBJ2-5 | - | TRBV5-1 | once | CASRSTQGLQETQYF | TGCGCCAGCAGATCCACACAGGGACTCCAAGAGACCCAGTACTTC
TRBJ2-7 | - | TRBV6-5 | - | CASSYQGFSYEQYF | TGTGCCAGCAGTTACCAGGGTTTCTCCTACGAGCAGTACTTC
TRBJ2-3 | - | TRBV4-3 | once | CASSQVKGDTQYF | TGCGCCAGCAGCCAAGTCAAGGGAGATACGCAGTATTTT
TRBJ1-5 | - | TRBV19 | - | CASGTLYSNQPQHF | TGTGCCAGCGGGACACTTTATAGCAATCAGCCCCAGCATTTT
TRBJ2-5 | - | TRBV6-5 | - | CASSYGVGRETQYF | TGTGCCAGCAGTTATGGAGTGGGACGGGAGACCCAGTACTTC
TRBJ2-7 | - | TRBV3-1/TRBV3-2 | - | CASSHGGSYEQYF | TGTGCCAGCAGCCATGGCGGATCCTACGAGCAGTACTTC
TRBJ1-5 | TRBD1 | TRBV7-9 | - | CASSFDGQGVQHF | TGTGCCAGCAGCTTCGATGGACAGGGGGTTCAGCATTTT
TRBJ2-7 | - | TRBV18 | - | CASSVRDQSYEQYF | TGTGCCAGCTCCGTTCGGGACCAGTCCTACGAGCAGTACTTC
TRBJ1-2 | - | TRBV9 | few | CASTGDPEGYGYTF | TGTGCCAGCACCGGGGACCCCGAGGGCTATGGCTACACCTTC
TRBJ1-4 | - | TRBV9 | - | CASSGGGRDAWEKLFF | TGTGCCAGCAGCGGGGGTGGCAGGGATGCGTGGGAAAAACTGTTTTTT
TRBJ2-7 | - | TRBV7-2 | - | CASSPPGVSYEQYF | TGTGCCAGCAGCCCCCCCGGGGTGAGCTACGAGCAGTACTTC
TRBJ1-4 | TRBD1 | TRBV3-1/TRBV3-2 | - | CASSQGGQGLGGLFF | TGTGCCAGCAGCCAAGGGGGACAGGGACTTGGGGGACTGTTTTTT
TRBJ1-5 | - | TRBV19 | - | CASSIPRDGYQPQHF | TGTGCCAGTAGTATCCCTAGAGATGGGTATCAGCCCCAGCATTTT
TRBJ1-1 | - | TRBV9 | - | CASSFRGNTEAFF | TGTGCCAGCAGCTTTCGCGGAAACACTGAAGCTTTCTTT
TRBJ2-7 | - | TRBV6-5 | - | CASRGSASDEQYF | TGTGCCAGCAGGGGTTCCGCCAGCGACGAGCAGTACTTC
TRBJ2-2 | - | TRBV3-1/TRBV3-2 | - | CASSPRLGGTGELFF | TGTGCCAGCAGCCCCCGTCTTGGAGGGACCGGGGAGCTGTTTTTT
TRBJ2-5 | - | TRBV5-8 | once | CASSLGTVQETQYF | TGTGCCAGCAGCTTGGGGACAGTCCAAGAGACCCAGTACTTC
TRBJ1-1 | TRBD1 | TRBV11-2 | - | CASSIGTGRTEAFF | TGTGCCAGCAGCATTGGGACAGGACGGACTGAAGCTTTCTTT
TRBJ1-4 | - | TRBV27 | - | CASSWRQGDEKLFF | TGTGCCAGCAGTTGGCGGCAGGGCGATGAAAAACTGTTTTTT
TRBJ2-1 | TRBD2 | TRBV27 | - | CASSPRAGVNNEQFF | TGTGCCAGCAGTCCACGAGCGGGGGTTAACAATGAGCAGTTCTTC
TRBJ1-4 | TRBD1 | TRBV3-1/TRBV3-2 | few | CASRRTGLGEKLFF | TGTGCCAGCAGGCGGACAGGGTTAGGTGAAAAACTGTTTTTT
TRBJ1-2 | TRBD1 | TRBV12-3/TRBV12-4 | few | CASSGQGSHGYTF | TGTGCCAGCAGCGGACAGGGTTCGCACGGCTACACCTTC
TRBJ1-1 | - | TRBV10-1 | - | CASSELGSTEAFF | TGCGCCAGCAGTGAGCTGGGGAGCACTGAAGCTTTCTTT
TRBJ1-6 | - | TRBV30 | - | CAWKKAGGSPLHF | TGTGCCTGGAAGAAGGCGGGCGGCTCACCCCTCCACTTT
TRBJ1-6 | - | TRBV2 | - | CASRAPIGQKGSPLHF | TGTGCCAGCAGAGCCCCCATAGGACAAAAGGGTTCACCCCTCCACTTT
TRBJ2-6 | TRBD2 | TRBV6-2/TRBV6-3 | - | CASSRTSSGANVLTF | TGTGCCAGCAGCCGGACTAGCTCCGGGGCCAACGTCCTGACTTTC
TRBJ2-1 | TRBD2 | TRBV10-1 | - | CASSDIAGGLDEQFF | TGCGCCAGCAGTGATATAGCGGGGGGGTTGGATGAGCAGTTCTTC
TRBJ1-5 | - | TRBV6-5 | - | CASSYSFGTQPQHF | TGTGCCAGCAGTTACTCGTTTGGCACTCAGCCCCAGCATTTT
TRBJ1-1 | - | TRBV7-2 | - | CASSSWIRKGTEAFF | TGTGCCAGCAGCTCTTGGATTCGGAAGGGCACTGAAGCTTTCTTT
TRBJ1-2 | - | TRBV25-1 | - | CASSLSFVFGGYTF | TGTGCCAGCAGTTTGTCGTTTGTTTTTGGTGGCTACACCTTC
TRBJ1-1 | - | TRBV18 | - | CASSSPEGPSGTEAFF | TGTGCCAGCTCATCACCAGAGGGGCCCTCGGGGACTGAAGCTTTCTTT
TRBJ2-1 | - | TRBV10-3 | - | CAISESDSYNEQFF | TGTGCCATCAGTGAGTCGGACTCCTACAATGAGCAGTTCTTC
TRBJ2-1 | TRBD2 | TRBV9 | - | CASSDLGLAGLNEQFF | TGTGCCAGCAGCGACTTGGGACTAGCGGGGCTCAATGAGCAGTTCTTC
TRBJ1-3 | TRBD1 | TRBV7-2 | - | CASSAQTGSDTIYF | TGTGCCAGCAGCGCCCAGACAGGGTCGGACACCATATATTTT
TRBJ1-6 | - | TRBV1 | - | CTSSQWKFTYNSPLHF | TGCACCAGCAGCCAGTGGAAGTTTACCTATAATTCACCCCTCCACTTT
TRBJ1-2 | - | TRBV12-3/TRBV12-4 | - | CASSAAGPDGYTF | TGTGCCAGCAGTGCCGCGGGGCCGGATGGCTACACCTTC
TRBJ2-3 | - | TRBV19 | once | CASSITAGTFIFTDTQYF | TGTGCCAGTAGTATAACGGCAGGGACCTTTATTTTCACAGATACGCAGTATTTT
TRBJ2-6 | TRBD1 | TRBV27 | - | CASSSGQGASGANVLTF | TGTGCCAGCAGTTCGGGACAGGGGGCCTCTGGGGCCAACGTCCTGACTTTC
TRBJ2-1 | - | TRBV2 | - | CASSESEGRNEQFF | TGTGCCAGCAGTGAATCTGAGGGCCGGAATGAGCAGTTCTTC
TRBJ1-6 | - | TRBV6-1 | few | CASSEVEGRNSPLHF | TGTGCCAGCAGTGAAGTTGAGGGCCGGAATTCACCCCTCCACTTT
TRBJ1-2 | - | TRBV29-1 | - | CSVVRRGRNDGYTF | TGCAGCGTTGTTCGGCGGGGGCGTAACGATGGCTACACCTTC
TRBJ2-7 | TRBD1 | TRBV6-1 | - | CASRELNRGNTYEQYF | TGTGCCAGCAGAGAACTCAACAGGGGGAATACCTACGAGCAGTACTTC
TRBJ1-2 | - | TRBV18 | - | CASSDRSRGYTF | TGTGCCAGCTCCGACAGGAGTCGCGGCTACACCTTC
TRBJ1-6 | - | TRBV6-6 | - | CASSGGQGYNSPLHF | TGTGCCAGCAGCGGAGGGCAGGGGTATAATTCACCCCTCCACTTT
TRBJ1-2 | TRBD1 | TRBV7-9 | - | CASSIDRVYGYTF | TGTGCCAGCAGCATCGACAGGGTCTATGGCTACACCTTC
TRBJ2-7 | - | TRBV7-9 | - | CASTPYEQYF | TGTGCCAGCACCCCCTACGAGCAGTACTTC
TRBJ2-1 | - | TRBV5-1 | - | CASSPRDPYNEQFF | TGCGCCAGCAGCCCCCGGGACCCTTACAATGAGCAGTTCTTC
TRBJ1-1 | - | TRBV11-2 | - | CASSLAFF | TGTGCCAGCAGCCTAGCTTTCTTT
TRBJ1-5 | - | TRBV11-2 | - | CASSPTGGNQPQHF | TGTGCCAGCAGTCCAACGGGGGGAAATCAGCCCCAGCATTTT
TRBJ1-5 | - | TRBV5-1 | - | CASSLWGNQPQHF | TGCGCCAGCAGCTTATGGGGCAATCAGCCCCAGCATTTT
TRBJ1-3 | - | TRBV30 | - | CAWTLGSGNTIYF | TGTGCCTGGACTTTGGGATCTGGAAACACCATATATTTT
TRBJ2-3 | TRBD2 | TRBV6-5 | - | CASRDWASGGATQYF | TGTGCCAGCAGGGATTGGGCTAGCGGGGGGGCCACGCAGTATTTT
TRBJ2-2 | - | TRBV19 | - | CASSYDTGELFF | TGTGCCAGTAGTTACGACACCGGGGAGCTGTTTTTT
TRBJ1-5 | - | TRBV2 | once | CASQGNNNQPQHF | TGTGCCAGTCAAGGGAACAACAATCAGCCCCAGCATTTT
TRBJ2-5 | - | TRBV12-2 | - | CASRSRAGEETQYF | TGTGCAAGTCGCTCCCGGGCAGGGGAGGAGACCCAGTACTTC
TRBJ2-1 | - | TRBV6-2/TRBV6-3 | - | CASSYSPRPGGNEQFF | TGTGCCAGCAGTTACTCGCCTCGGCCAGGGGGGAATGAGCAGTTCTTC